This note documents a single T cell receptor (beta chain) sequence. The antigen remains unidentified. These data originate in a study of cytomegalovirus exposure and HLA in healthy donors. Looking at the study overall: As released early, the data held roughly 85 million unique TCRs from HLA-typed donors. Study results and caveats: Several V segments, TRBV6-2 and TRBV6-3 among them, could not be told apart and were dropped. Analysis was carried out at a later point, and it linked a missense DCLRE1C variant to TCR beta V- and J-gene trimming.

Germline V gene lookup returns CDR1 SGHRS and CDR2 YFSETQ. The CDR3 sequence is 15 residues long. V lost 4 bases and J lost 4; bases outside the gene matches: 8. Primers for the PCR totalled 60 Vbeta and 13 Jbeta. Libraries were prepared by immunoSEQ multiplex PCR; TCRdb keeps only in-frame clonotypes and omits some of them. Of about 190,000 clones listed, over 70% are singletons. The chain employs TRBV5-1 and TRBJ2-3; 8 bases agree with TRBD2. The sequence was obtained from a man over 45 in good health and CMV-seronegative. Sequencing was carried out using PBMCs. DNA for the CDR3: TGCGCCAGCAGCCCCGGGGGGGCCGGGGCAGATACGCAGTATTTT. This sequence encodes CASSPGGAGADTQYF.